Presented here are 25 T cell receptor beta chains from one specimen sequenced in a study of shared clonotypes between healthy human individuals. Clones were sequenced by immunoSEQ multiplex PCR, and TCRdb holds only the in-frame ones, with some missing. The sample shows millions of clones, about 92% of them seen only once. What was sequenced was naive CD4+ T cells sorted from blood. Subset reported: CD45RA+ positively selected. Source of these receptors: a man aged 18 to 30 in good health.

The DNA for the CDR3 is TGTGCCAGCAGCCACGGGAGAAAAGGCACCGGGGAGCTGTTTTTT. Its translation is CASSHGRKGTGELFF. The chain uses TRBV13 and TRBJ2-2; TRBD2 might be the D (6 bases). Deletions cut 5 bases from V and 4 bases from J, with 14 bases between. CDR3 length: 15 residues. CDR1 and CDR2 from the germline V gene are PRHDT and FYEKMQ (reference sequence). Full variable domain (missing parts from reference TRBV13 and TRBJ2-2): AAGVIQSPRHLIKEKRETATLKCYPIPRHDTVYWYQQGPGQDPQFLISFYEKMQSDKGSIPDRFSAQQFSDYHSELNMSSLELGDSALYFCASSHGRKGTGELFFGEGSRLTVL.

The chain is built from TRBV4-1 and TRBJ1-2; D uncertain. Trimming removed 0 bases from V and 8 bases from J, with 13 bases in between. Germline CDR1 reads MGHRA; CDR2 reads YSYEKL. The CDR3 contains 14 residues. The CDR3 DNA sequence: TGCGCCAGCAGCCAAGATCACGGAGGGCGCGGCTACACCTTC. Translating it yields CASSQDHGGRGYTF.

The rearrangement links TRBV5-8 to TRBJ1-5; 8 nucleotides agree with TRBD1. This CDR3 is 15 amino acids long. V lost 3 bases to trimming and J lost 8 bases; unmatched junction nucleotides: 10. Germline V CDR1 and CDR2: SGHTS, YDEGEE. CDR3 nucleotides: TGTGCCAGCAGCTGGGGGGACAGGATTAGAAAGCCCCAGCATTTT. It codes for CASSWGDRIRKPQHF. Variable domain in full (rest from reference TRBV5-8 and TRBJ1-5): EAGVTQSPTHLIKTRGQQATLRCSPISGHTSVYWYQQALGLGLQFLLWYDEGEERNRGNFPPRFSGRQFPNYSSELNVNALELEDSALYLCASSWGDRIRKPQHFGDGTRLSIL.

This sequence joins TRBV30 and TRBJ2-7; no clear D. The germline gives CDR1 GTSNPN, CDR2 SVGIG (reference sequence). This CDR3 is built from 12 residues. Deletions cut 2 bases from V and 13 bases from J, with 18 bases between. CDR3 DNA: TGTGCCTGGAGTAGGACCGGGCCCCTTCCTTACTTC. Translation gives CAWSRTGPLPYF.

The chain employs TRBV23-1 and TRBJ1-2; D uncertain. TRBV23-1 has ORF status, its function being uncertain. Trimming shortened V by 8 bases and J by 8 bases, and 24 bases separated the two germline ends. The length of the CDR3 is 15 residues. CDR3 sequence: CASPNRAARARGYTF. The CDR3, as DNA: TGCGCCAGCCCCAACCGGGCTGCGAGGGCGAGAGGCTACACCTTC.

The chain carries TRBV19 and TRBJ2-4; D not resolved. The CDR3 loop spans 12 amino acids. V lost 2 bases to trimming and J lost 10 bases, with 9 bases between them. CDR1 and CDR2 (germline): LNHDA, SQIVND (reference sequence). The DNA for the CDR3 is TGTGCCAGTAGTATAACAAATGGGATTCAGTACTTC. Translation gives CASSITNGIQYF. The whole variable domain, remainder taken from reference TRBV19 and TRBJ2-4, is DGGITQSPKYLFRKEGQNVTLSCEQNLNHDAMYWYRQDPGQGLRLIYYSQIVNDFQKGDIAEGYSVSREKKESFPLTVTSAQKNPTAFYLCASSITNGIQYFGAGTRLSVL.

Turning to this clone: An end of the junction does not agree with germline; a read error may underlie this. The chain carries TRBV5-1 and TRBJ2-5, with 8 bases that match TRBD2. The CDR3 is made up of 12 amino acids. Germline-derived CDR1 and CDR2 are SGHRS and YFSETQ. The CDR3: CASSLSGTRNDF. In nucleotides, the CDR3 is TGCGCCAGCAGCTTATCCGGGACTAGAAATGACTTC.

This sequence joins TRBV9 and TRBJ2-1; no clear D. V shed 4 bases and J shed 3 bases, with 20 bases lying between them. From germline, CDR1 is SGDLS and CDR2 YYNGEE. This CDR3 is 17 amino acids long. The CDR3 here is CASSITPSADNYNEQFF. As DNA, the CDR3 is TGTGCCAGCAGCATAACGCCAAGCGCGGATAACTACAATGAGCAGTTCTTC.

The rearrangement joins TRBV11-2 to TRBJ2-2; D is unclear. The CDR3 is 14 residues long. Germline V CDR1 and CDR2: SGHAT, FQNNGV. The V end was cut by 6 bases, the J end by 1 base, with 9 bases between. CDR3 protein: CASRPSGNTGELFF. For the CDR3, the DNA is TGTGCCAGCAGGCCGTCGGGGAACACCGGGGAGCTGTTTTTT.

Note on this clone: Other DNA sequences within the sample encode an identical CDR3. The chain recombines TRBV4-3 with TRBJ2-3; no reliable D call. The V end was cut by 0 bases, the J end by 3 bases, with 4 bases between. This CDR3 contains 13 residues. From germline, CDR1 is LGHNA and CDR2 YSLEER. The CDR3 bases are TGCGCCAGCAGCCAAGATATAACAGATACGCAGTATTTT. Translating gives CASSQDITDTQYF.

The chain links TRBV5-1 to TRBJ2-7, with D possibly being TRBD1 (7 bases). The CDR3 has 16 residues. V lost 2 bases and J lost 0, with 15 bases in between. Germline CDR1 is SGHRS and CDR2 is YFSETQ. CDR3 amino acids: CASSFLGGTASYEQYF. The CDR3 DNA reads as TGCGCCAGCAGCTTTCTTGGGGGGACAGCCTCCTACGAGCAGTACTTC.

J is TRBJ2-5 and V is TRBV7-9, with a weak D call TRBD1 (5 bases). This CDR3 has 12 amino acids. The germline V gene encodes CDR1 SEHNR and CDR2 FQNEAQ (reference sequence). V lost 4 bases to trimming and J lost 11 bases, with 14 bases between them. The CDR3 loop reads CASSSRDREQYF. Here the CDR3 DNA reads TGTGCCAGCAGCTCCAGGGATCGTGAGCAGTACTTC.

The rearrangement links TRBV18 to TRBJ1-3; D gene uncertain. V shed 3 bases and J shed 2 bases, with 8 bases lying between them. The CDR3 spans 14 residues. Looked up from germline, CDR1 is KGHSH and CDR2 is LQKENI. The CDR3 DNA sequence: TGTGCCAGCTCACCCTCTTTCGCTGGAAACACCATATATTTT. This encodes CASSPSFAGNTIYF.

This clone was recorded a few times. The J gene is TRBJ1-3, the V gene TRBV6-1; 9 bases match TRBD1. The CDR3 extends over 13 amino acids. The V gene's germline CDR1 is MNHNS and CDR2 SASEGT. V was clipped by 5 bases and J by 9 bases; unmatched bases: 5. Written as DNA, the CDR3 is TGTGCCAGCAGTCGGGACAGGGAGGGCACCATATATTTT. Translated, it gives CASSRDREGTIYF.

The V call is TRBV7-9, the J call TRBJ1-2, with D possibly being TRBD1 (6 bases). The V end was cut by 5 bases, the J end by 2 bases, with 9 bases between. The CDR3 covers 13 residues. Germline assignment: CDR1 SEHNR and CDR2 FQNEAQ (reference sequence). The CDR3 nucleotides are TGTGCCAGCAGCGTCGGACAGAACTATGGCTACACCTTC. Protein sequence: CASSVGQNYGYTF. Supplemented by reference TRBV7-9 and TRBJ1-2, the full variable domain reads DTGVSQNPRHKITKRGQNVTFRCDPISEHNRLYWYRQTLGQGPEFLTYFQNEAQLEKSRLLSDRFSAERPKGSFSTLEIQRTEQGDSAMYLCASSVGQNYGYTFGSGTRLTVV.

This rearrangement joins TRBV19 to TRBJ2-3; D remains ambiguous. The CDR3 is 17 amino acids. From germline, CDR1 is LNHDA and CDR2 SQIVND (reference sequence). The germline V and J ends were trimmed by 1 base and 1 base, with 15 bases remaining between them. Written as DNA, the CDR3 is TGTGCCAGTAGTATAGCGCGACTCCAATGGGGCACAGATACGCAGTATTTT. Its translation: CASSIARLQWGTDTQYF.

The chain links TRBV5-1 to TRBJ2-5, with 9 bases that match TRBD1. Germline lookup yields CDR1 SGHRS and CDR2 YFSETQ. J lost 12 bases, V lost 7 bases, and 22 bases had no gene match. The CDR3 sequence is 16 residues long. CDR3 DNA sequence: TGCGCCAGCGACGAAACAGGGGGCAAGGGGACTGAGCGAAAGTACTTC. Translation gives CASDETGGKGTERKYF.

V is TRBV15 and J is TRBJ1-1; D ambiguous. Per the germline V gene, CDR1 is LNHNV and CDR2 is YYDKDF (reference sequence). Trimming stripped 0 bases from V and 0 bases from J, with 8 bases between. CDR3 size: 15 residues. CDR3: CATSRDDSMNTEAFF. In DNA, the CDR3 is TGTGCCACCAGCAGAGATGACTCCATGAACACTGAAGCTTTCTTT.

The chain joins TRBV5-4 to TRBJ2-2, with 8 positions matching TRBD2. Germline CDR1 SGHNT, CDR2 YYREEE (reference sequence). Trimming at V came to 1 base and at J to 1 base, leaving 3 bases not matched to a gene. The CDR3 has 16 residues. CDR3 nucleotide sequence: TGTGCCAGCAGCTTGAACCTAGCGGGGAACACCGGGGAGCTGTTTTTT. This encodes CASSLNLAGNTGELFF.

V gene TRBV10-2 combines with J gene TRBJ2-7; 11 nucleotides line up with TRBD2. This CDR3 region has 14 residues. From germline, CDR1 is WSHSY and CDR2 SAAADI. V gave up 4 bases and J gave up 5 bases; unmatched junction bases: 4. For the CDR3, the DNA is TGCGCCAGCAGTGGAACTAGCGGGAGTAACGAGCAGTACTTC. This sequence encodes CASSGTSGSNEQYF.

The chain employs TRBV30 and TRBJ1-2, with D unresolved. V lost 4 bases, J lost 7 bases, and 16 bases lay in between. Germline V gene data show CDR1 as GTSNPN and CDR2 as SVGIG (reference sequence). The CDR3 has 13 residues. The CDR3 bases are TGTGCCTGGATCTCAAGTCGGGCAGGTGGCTACACCTTC. The encoded protein is CAWISSRAGGYTF. The entire variable domain, with the rest obtained from reference TRBV30 and TRBJ1-2, is as follows: SQTIHQWPATLVQPVGSPLSLECTVEGTSNPNLYWYRQAAGRGLQLLFYSVGIGQISSEVPQNLSASRPQDRQFILSSKKLLLSDSGFYLCAWISSRAGGYTFGSGTRLTVV.

This chain links TRBV5-4 with TRBJ2-5, with TRBD2 identical over 12 bases. The DNA matches TRBJ2-7 better at its end, which makes the J call doubtful. In germline, CDR1 is SGHNT, CDR2 YYREEE (reference sequence). The CDR3 totals 17 residues. CDR3 in DNA: TGTGCCAGCAGCTTGGCCCCGACTAGCGGGGGTACCCACGAGCAGTACTTC. Translated: CASSLAPTSGGTHEQYF.

This rearrangement joins TRBV10-3 to TRBJ2-7; D call uncertain. CDR3 length: 10 residues. Trimming left V 10 bases short and J 8 bases short, with 12 bases between. Germline assignment: CDR1 ENHRY and CDR2 SYGVKD. For the CDR3, the DNA is TGTGCCAGAGACCTTTCCAAGCAGTACTTC. Translated: CARDLSKQYF.

The chain employs TRBV29-1 and TRBJ2-5; unclear D gene. The germline V and J ends were trimmed by 4 bases and 5 bases, with 17 bases remaining between them. This CDR3 is 14 amino acids long. Germline loops: CDR1 SQVTM, CDR2 ANQGSEA. CDR3 residues: CSVARPLTIETQYF. CDR3 coding DNA: TGCAGCGTTGCAAGGCCCCTGACGATTGAGACCCAGTACTTC.

Concerning this clone itself: In the same sample, other DNA sequences code for this CDR3. The chain combines TRBV5-1 with TRBJ2-3; D is perhaps TRBD2 (6 bases). Trimming cost V 0 bases and J 0 bases, with 8 bases left between them. The germline V gene has CDR1 SGHRS and CDR2 YFSETQ. There are 15 residues in the CDR3. The CDR3 bases are TGCGCCAGCAGCTTGGACGGGGGAAGCACAGATACGCAGTATTTT. Translated: CASSLDGGSTDTQYF.